What follows are 32 T cell receptor beta chains derived from one specimen sequenced in a study of post-analysis software for immune sequencing data. Study conclusions and caveats: When patients were compared with controls, about 5 TRBV segments were more frequent, TRBV5-6, TRBV5-1 and TRBV20-1 among them.

Researchers reported that TCR beta cDNA libraries carried unique molecular identifiers. TCRdb re-analysed the PCR reads in MiXCR, keeping a single row per CDR3 protein. The sample lists roughly 430,000 distinct CDR3 sequences; over 30% were seen once. These TCRs are of unknown antigen specificity. The sequenced material came from blood. Receptors were obtained from a girl aged 2 to 9 with multiple sclerosis.

This clonotype has more than one count but fewer than ten. The gene calls are TRBV12-3 or TRBV12-4 and TRBJ2-7; no clear D gene. CDR3 length equals 12 residues. V lost 3 bases and J lost 3, with 6 bases in between. Here the CDR3 DNA reads TGTGCCAGCAGTTTGATCAGCTACGAGCAGTACTTC. This translates into CASSLISYEQYF.

This sequence joins TRBV20-1 and TRBJ2-1, with D hard to call. This CDR3 has 13 residues. The germline V gene encodes CDR1 DFQATT and CDR2 SNEGSKA (reference sequence). Trimming cost V 6 bases and J 0 bases, with 9 bases left between them. CDR3 sequence: CSAPRNSYNEQFF. The CDR3 bases are TGCAGTGCCCCCAGAAACTCCTACAATGAGCAGTTCTTC.

The chain links TRBV12-3 or TRBV12-4 to TRBJ2-3, with D possibly matching TRBD2 (5 bases). Trimming took off 6 bases at V and 4 bases at J, with 11 bases between the two ends. This CDR3 has 13 residues. The CDR3 region has the DNA TGTGCCAGCAGCGGGGTTGGGGCAGATACGCAGTATTTT. This gives the protein CASSGVGADTQYF.

The rearrangement links TRBV5-1 to TRBJ2-1, with 12 positions matching TRBD1. CDR1 is SGHRS, CDR2 YFSETQ, per germline. Trimming cost V 5 bases and J 6 bases; bases outside gene matches: 9. CDR3 length: 16 residues. CDR3 nucleotides: TGCGCCAGCAGGCTAGGGACAGGGGGCACTGGCAATGAGCAGTTCTTC. It translates to CASRLGTGGTGNEQFF.

The CDR3 coding sequence is TGTGCCAGCAGCCCCCCCATTAGTGGGGCCAACGTCCTGACTTTC. Translation: CASSPPISGANVLTF. V usage is TRBV12-3 or TRBV12-4 and J usage is TRBJ2-6, with D hard to call. This CDR3 is built from 15 residues. V shed 6 bases and J shed 3 bases, with 12 bases lying between them.

The table lists this clonotype with a few counts. The chain couples TRBV18 to TRBJ2-1, with D tentatively TRBD1 (6 bases). Germline lookup yields CDR1 KGHSH and CDR2 LQKENI. V lost 5 bases, J lost 0 bases, and 14 bases lay in between. CDR3 size: 16 residues. CDR3: CASSELQGRSYNEQFF. CDR3 coding DNA: TGTGCCAGCTCAGAACTACAGGGCCGCTCCTACAATGAGCAGTTCTTC.

This sequence joins TRBV20-1 and TRBJ2-5; 8 positions agree with TRBD1. With V trimmed by 5 bases and J by 3 bases, 11 bases remained unmatched. This CDR3 contains 15 residues. Germline V gives CDR1 DFQATT, CDR2 SNEGSKA (reference sequence). This CDR3 is CSAGTGLLDKETQYF. The CDR3 nucleotides are TGCAGTGCTGGGACAGGACTGCTAGATAAAGAGACCCAGTACTTC.

The chain is built from TRBV5-1 and TRBJ2-3; TRBD2 aligns across 11 bases. The trim removed 5 bases at V and 5 bases at J, leaving 4 bases unmatched. The CDR3 is 14 amino acids. Germline V gene lookup returns CDR1 SGHRS and CDR2 YFSETQ. As DNA, the CDR3 is TGCGCCAGCAGATTACTAGCGGGGGAAGATACGCAGTATTTT. Translation: CASRLLAGEDTQYF.

The chain has TRBV29-1 and TRBJ2-7; D perhaps matches TRBD2 (6 bases). The CDR3 is made up of 13 amino acids. Germline values: CDR1 SQVTM, CDR2 ANQGSEA. Between the trimmed V and J ends, which lost 5 bases and 0 bases, there was a span of 11 bases. CDR3 residues: CSVTRLDSYEQYF. CDR3 bases: TGCAGCGTTACGCGACTAGACTCCTACGAGCAGTACTTC.

V is TRBV12-3 or TRBV12-4 and J is TRBJ1-5; a possible D gene is TRBD1 (5 bases). The V gene lost 1 base and the J gene lost 1 base, with 17 bases spanning the gap. The CDR3 covers 18 residues. This CDR3 is CASSLVGEFGWSNQPQHF. CDR3 DNA: TGTGCCAGCAGTTTAGTGGGGGAGTTTGGTTGGAGCAATCAGCCCCAGCATTTT.

The chain links TRBV29-1 to TRBJ2-5; TRBD2 matches at 8 bases. CDR3 length equals 13 residues. Germline V gives CDR1 SQVTM, CDR2 ANQGSEA. V lost 2 bases to trimming and J lost 2 bases; unmatched junction nucleotides: 1. CDR3 nucleotide sequence: TGCAGCGTTGAAACTAGCGGACAAGAGACCCAGTACTTC. It yields the protein CSVETSGQETQYF.

Points on this clonotype: Sequence at one end of the junction differs from germline and may be a read error. This chain connects TRBV12-3 or TRBV12-4 to TRBJ1-2; possible D gene TRBD1, 6 bases. CDR3 length: 13 residues. In DNA form, the CDR3 reads TGCACCAGCAGTGAGGGGGTTAACTATGGCTACACCTTC. Encoded protein: CTSSEGVNYGYTF.

V usage is TRBV28 and J usage is TRBJ2-4; 12 positions agree with TRBD1. The J call is doubtful: the DNA matches TRBJ2-7 better. This CDR3 is built from 21 residues. From germline, CDR1 is MDHEN and CDR2 SYDVKM. As DNA, the CDR3 is TGTGCCAGCAGTCCAACCCTCCGGGACAGGGGGCGGACCAGCTCGTACTACGAGCAGTACTTC. Encoded protein: CASSPTLRDRGRTSSYYEQYF.

This clonotype was counted between two and nine times. The V gene is TRBV5-1, the J gene TRBJ2-5; 9 bases fit TRBD1. Germline CDR1 and CDR2: SGHRS and YFSETQ. With 4 bases clipped from V and 2 bases from J, the junction kept 12 bases outside the gene matches. This CDR3 has 17 amino acids. As DNA, the CDR3 is TGCGCCAGCAGCCGTGCGCCGGGACAGGGAACTCAAGAGACCCAGTACTTC. Its protein product is CASSRAPGQGTQETQYF.

This clonotype was observed a few times. V and J are TRBV20-1 and TRBJ2-3, with a tentative D call TRBD2 (6 bases). In germline, CDR1 is DFQATT, CDR2 SNEGSKA (reference sequence). This CDR3 spans 13 amino acids. Trimming shortened V by 3 bases and J by 6 bases, and 13 bases separated the two germline ends. For the CDR3, the DNA is TGCAGTGCTAGTTCGGGAGCAGCGGATACGCAGTATTTT. Its translation is CSASSGAADTQYF.

This clonotype was seen a handful of times. This chain joins TRBV4-1 and TRBJ2-5, with TRBD2 matching over 13 bases. After removal of 5 bases from V and 4 bases from J, the junction contained 13 bases not matched to a gene. The CDR3 contains 18 residues. Germline V CDR1 and CDR2: MGHRA, YSYEKL. CDR3 DNA: TGCGCCAGCAGCAAAATACGACTAGCGGGGGGAGGTGGAGAGACCCAGTACTTC. It yields the protein CASSKIRLAGGGGETQYF.

This clonotype was seen more than once but under ten times. The chain employs TRBV10-3 and TRBJ1-1, with 8 bases lining up with TRBD1. Germline V gene lookup returns CDR1 ENHRY and CDR2 SYGVKD. This CDR3 is built from 12 residues. Unmatched junction bases numbered 8, after V lost 11 bases and J lost 6 bases. The CDR3 loop reads CAASQGAPEAFF. Written as DNA, the CDR3 is TGTGCCGCCTCCCAGGGGGCCCCTGAAGCTTTCTTT.

This chain uses TRBV20-1 with TRBJ1-4; 9 nucleotides line up with TRBD1. CDR3 size: 15 residues. V shed 5 bases, J shed 5 bases, and the junction held 9 bases outside the gene matches. Germline V gene sequence: CDR1 DFQATT, CDR2 SNEGSKA (reference sequence). CDR3 in amino acids: CSAPTGGRSNEKLFF. The CDR3 region has the DNA TGCAGTGCTCCTACAGGGGGCCGGTCCAATGAAAAACTGTTTTTT.

This clonotype has only one observation. The chain couples TRBV5-6 to TRBJ2-1; D may be TRBD2 (5 bases). V was pared by 1 base and J by 12 bases, with 17 bases between. The CDR3 runs 14 residues. Germline lookup yields CDR1 SGHDT and CDR2 YYEEEE. The CDR3 loop is CASSLRYEGGGQFF. As DNA, the CDR3 is TGTGCCAGCAGCTTGCGGTATGAGGGCGGTGGGCAGTTCTTC.

This chain connects TRBV4-1 to TRBJ1-2; 7 nucleotides match TRBD1. Germline loops: CDR1 MGHRA, CDR2 YSYEKL. J lost 7 bases, V lost 4 bases, and 12 bases had no gene match. There are 15 residues in the CDR3. This CDR3 reads CASSPQGQDRVGYTF. The CDR3 bases are TGCGCCAGCAGCCCCCAAGGACAGGACCGTGTTGGCTACACCTTC.

This clonotype came up a few times. V usage is TRBV7-9 and J usage is TRBJ2-3; 15 nucleotides match TRBD2. The V gene's germline CDR1 is SEHNR and CDR2 FQNEAQ (reference sequence). V dropped 5 bases and J dropped 7; count of bases not matched to a gene: 13. The CDR3 sequence is 18 residues long. CDR3 nucleotide sequence: TGTGCCAGCAGCCCAGGACTAGCGGGAGGGCCAAGAGGAAATACGCAGTATTTT. It specifies CASSPGLAGGPRGNTQYF.

The chain uses TRBV20-1 and TRBJ2-1, with D tentatively TRBD2 (7 bases). Deletions cut 3 bases from V and 5 bases from J, with 11 bases between. This CDR3 is 13 amino acids long. Germline lookup yields CDR1 DFQATT and CDR2 SNEGSKA (reference sequence). In DNA form, the CDR3 reads TGCAGTGCTAGCGGGGGGCCAAACAATGAGCAGTTCTTC. Translated: CSASGGPNNEQFF.

This clonotype showed up just once. CDR3 in DNA: TGTGCCAGCAGCCCCCGAGGGTACATCAATGAGCAGTTCTTC. This translates into CASSPRGYINEQFF. The chain joins TRBV7-9 to TRBJ2-1; D perhaps matches TRBD2 (5 bases). The CDR3 has 14 amino acids. Trimming removed 5 bases from V and 6 bases from J, with 14 bases in between. Germline V lookup: CDR1 SEHNR, CDR2 FQNEAQ (reference sequence).

V and J are TRBV15 and TRBJ1-5, with 9 bases matching TRBD1. The junction had 9 bases not matched to a gene; V was cut back by 4 bases and J by 11 bases. From germline, CDR1 is LNHNV and CDR2 YYDKDF (reference sequence). This CDR3 has 14 amino acids. The CDR3: CATSKGQGRWTQHF. In DNA, the CDR3 is TGTGCCACCAGCAAAGGACAGGGGAGATGGACCCAGCATTTT.

V gene TRBV20-1 combines with J gene TRBJ2-1, with TRBD1 matching over 7 bases. Looked up from germline, CDR1 is DFQATT and CDR2 is SNEGSKA (reference sequence). The V gene end was trimmed by 6 bases and the J gene end by 2 bases; junction bases not matched to a gene: 7. The CDR3 covers 14 residues. This CDR3 reads CSAFSQGAYNEQFF. CDR3 nucleotide sequence: TGCAGTGCCTTTAGTCAGGGGGCCTACAATGAGCAGTTCTTC.

CDR3 sequence reads: CASSYGTFLRNYNEQFF. The CDR3 DNA reads TGTGCCAGCAGTTACGGGACATTCCTCAGAAATTACAATGAGCAGTTCTTC. The chain carries TRBV6-6 and TRBJ2-1, with TRBD1 as a possible D gene (6 bases). Per germline, CDR1 MNHNY and CDR2 SVGAGI (reference sequence). Trimming took 2 bases from V and 4 from J, leaving 18 bases between them. There are 17 residues in the CDR3.

The V call is TRBV7-2, the J call TRBJ2-3; D not resolved. The V end was cut by 5 bases, the J end by 1 base, with 13 bases between. CDR1 and CDR2 (germline): SGHTA, FQGNSA. The CDR3 runs to 15 residues. The CDR3 sequence is CASSDSRIGTDTQYF. In DNA, the CDR3 is TGTGCCAGCAGCGATTCTCGGATTGGCACAGATACGCAGTATTTT. The full variable domain, rest sourced from reference TRBV7-2 and TRBJ2-3, is GAGVSQSPSNKVTEKGKDVELRCDPISGHTALYWYRQSLGQGLEFLIYFQGNSAPDKSGLPSDRFSAERTGGSVSTLTIQRTQQEDSAVYLCASSDSRIGTDTQYFGPGTRLTVL.

This chain's CDR3 is CASSEGLAGETQYF. The CDR3 region has the DNA TGCGCCAGCAGTGAGGGACTAGCGGGAGAGACCCAGTACTTC. The chain has TRBV10-1 and TRBJ2-5; 11 bases map to TRBD2. This CDR3 is 14 amino acids long. J lost 4 bases, V lost 2 bases, and 0 bases had no gene match. Germline V gene sequence: CDR1 WNHNN, CDR2 SYGVQD (reference sequence).

This clonotype was counted a few times. The chain combines TRBV4-3 with TRBJ2-3; the match to TRBD2 covers 7 bases. J lost 0 bases, V lost 0 bases, and 6 bases had no gene match. Germline V CDR1 and CDR2: LGHNA, YSLEER. The CDR3 consists of 17 residues. CDR3 DNA: TGCGCCAGCAGCCAAGAGCTGGCGGGAGTAAGCACAGATACGCAGTATTTT. The encoded protein is CASSQELAGVSTDTQYF.

The gene calls are TRBV12-3 or TRBV12-4 and TRBJ2-7, with 9 bases lining up with TRBD2. The CDR3 runs 15 residues. V dropped 7 bases and J dropped 7; count of bases not matched to a gene: 14. CDR3 protein: CASTLLGSGRGEQYF. The CDR3 DNA follows: TGTGCCAGCACCCTATTGGGTAGCGGGAGAGGGGAGCAGTACTTC.

J is TRBJ2-7 and V is TRBV10-1; the match to TRBD1 covers 10 bases. CDR1 WNHNN and CDR2 SYGVQD come from the germline V gene (reference sequence). The CDR3 has 15 residues. V lost 6 bases and J lost 7; bases outside the gene matches: 12. The CDR3 bases are TGCGCCAGCAGCCTCACCGGGACAGGGGTGGGTGAGCAGTACTTC. Amino acid sequence: CASSLTGTGVGEQYF.

The chain carries TRBV28 and TRBJ1-1; D not certain. The CDR3 is 15 residues long. Trimming removed 1 base at V and 4 bases at J, with 13 bases between. Germline loops: CDR1 MDHEN, CDR2 SYDVKM. CDR3 amino acids: CASSLSLASVTEAFF. CDR3 sequence (DNA): TGTGCCAGCAGTTTATCTCTTGCGTCGGTCACTGAAGCTTTCTTT. The full variable domain, completed using reference TRBV28 and TRBJ1-1, is DVKVTQSSRYLVKRTGEKVFLECVQDMDHENMFWYRQDPGLGLRLIYFSYDVKMKEKGDIPEGYSVSREKKERFSLILESASTNQTSMYLCASSLSLASVTEAFFGQGTRLTVV.